This T cell receptor (beta chain) emerged from a study of blood T cell repertoires in COVID-19. Overall study context: Donors in the United States, Italy and Spain gave samples during acute or convalescent COVID-19. T cells, B-cell-depleted T cells, or PBMCs provided the cDNA or gDNA that served as material.

Authors' processing steps: Reference gene primer amplification gave estimated nucleated cell counts. Sequenced by immunoSEQ multiplex PCR; TCRdb stores in-frame clones only, minus some. V and J calls and clone size follow that table, whereas D and trimming were derived from the DNA. The profile covers fewer than 250,000 clones, with roughly four fifths appearing a single time and about an eighth taken by the ten largest. The trim removed 2 bases at V and 6 bases at J, leaving 3 bases unmatched. The CDR3 totals 14 residues. The germline V gene has CDR1 MNHEY and CDR2 SVGEGT. The J gene is TRBJ2-2, the V gene TRBV6-2 or TRBV6-3, with 7 bases fitting TRBD1. The TCR sequence derives from a middle-aged woman with acute or convalescent COVID-19. Sequencing used peripheral blood. The DNA of the CDR3 is TGTGCCAGCAGTTACAATCAGGGGGCCGGGGAGCTGTTTTTT. It yields the protein CASSYNQGAGELFF.